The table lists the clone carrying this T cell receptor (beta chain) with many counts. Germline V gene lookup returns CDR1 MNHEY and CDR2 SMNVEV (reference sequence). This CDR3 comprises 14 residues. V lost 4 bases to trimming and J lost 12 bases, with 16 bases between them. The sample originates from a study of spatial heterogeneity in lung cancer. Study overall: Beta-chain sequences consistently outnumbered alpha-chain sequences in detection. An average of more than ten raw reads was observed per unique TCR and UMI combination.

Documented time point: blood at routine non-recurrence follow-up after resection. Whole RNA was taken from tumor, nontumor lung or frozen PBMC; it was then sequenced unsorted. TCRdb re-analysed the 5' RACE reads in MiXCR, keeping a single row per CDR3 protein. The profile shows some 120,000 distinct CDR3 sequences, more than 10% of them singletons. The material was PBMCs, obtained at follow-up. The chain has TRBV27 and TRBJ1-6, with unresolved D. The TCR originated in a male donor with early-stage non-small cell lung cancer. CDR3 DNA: TGTGCCAGCAGTTCCCAATCCCTACAAGGACCCCTCCACTTT. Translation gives CASSSQSLQGPLHF.